These T cell receptor beta chains were read from a single sample in a study of blood T cells in healthy people across ages. TCRdb re-called the 5' RACE reads with MiXCR, one entry per CDR3 protein. The sample includes hundreds of thousands of distinct CDR3 sequences, approximately 67% of them seen just once. Sample: blood. The source of these receptors is a man younger than 40 in good health. CDR3s include the opening cysteine and the closing phenylalanine or tryptophan. Each record gives: CDR3 length, V gene, clone size, D gene, J gene, CDR3 DNA, CDR3 protein. A D gene is named only where the DNA matches it firmly. A row's size may be missing; if present it is once, few, many or a size class.

cdr3_length: 19
v_call: TRBV7-2
clone_size: .
d_call: .
j_call: TRBJ2-2
cdr3_nt: TGTGCCAGCAGCTTGGGCACTAGGGGGGGCCGTTCTAGCCCCGGGGAGCTGTTTTTT
cdr3_aa: CASSLGTRGGRSSPGELFF

cdr3_length: 15
v_call: TRBV29-1
clone_size: many
d_call: .
j_call: TRBJ1-6
cdr3_nt: TGCAGCGTTAGAGCCGGTGAGGCGTATAATTCACCCCTCCACTTT
cdr3_aa: CSVRAGEAYNSPLHF

cdr3_length: 16
v_call: TRBV6-6
clone_size: .
d_call: TRBD2
j_call: TRBJ2-5
cdr3_nt: TGTGCCAGCAGTTCAGAGTCTAGCGGGGGTACGGAGACCCAGTACTTC
cdr3_aa: CASSSESSGGTETQYF

cdr3_length: 11
v_call: TRBV25-1
clone_size: .
d_call: .
j_call: TRBJ2-3
cdr3_nt: TGTGCCAGCGGTGCGTGGGATACGCAGTATTTT
cdr3_aa: CASGAWDTQYF

cdr3_length: 16
v_call: TRBV5-1
clone_size: .
d_call: TRBD2
j_call: TRBJ2-7
cdr3_nt: TGCGCCAGCAGCTTGTCGGGCGGGGGGGCCTCCTACGAGCAGTACTTC
cdr3_aa: CASSLSGGGASYEQYF

cdr3_length: 13
v_call: TRBV20-1
clone_size: .
d_call: .
j_call: TRBJ2-3
cdr3_nt: TGCAGTGCTCCCCTCTATAACAGAGATACGCAGTATTTT
cdr3_aa: CSAPLYNRDTQYF

cdr3_length: 15
v_call: TRBV29-1
clone_size: .
d_call: .
j_call: TRBJ2-3
cdr3_nt: TGCAGCGTGGAAGGGACTGGGGGCAGACCAGATACGCAGTATTTT
cdr3_aa: CSVEGTGGRPDTQYF

cdr3_length: 15
v_call: TRBV4-3
clone_size: .
d_call: .
j_call: TRBJ2-1
cdr3_nt: TGCGCCAGCAGCCTAGGCCAGGACCTATACAATGAGCAGTTCTTC
cdr3_aa: CASSLGQDLYNEQFF

cdr3_length: 15
v_call: TRBV10-3
clone_size: .
d_call: TRBD1
j_call: TRBJ2-5
cdr3_nt: TGTGCCATCAGTGACAAGCAGGGGGCGGGTGAGACCCAGTACTTC
cdr3_aa: CAISDKQGAGETQYF

cdr3_length: 13
v_call: TRBV6-5
clone_size: .
d_call: TRBD2
j_call: TRBJ2-3
cdr3_nt: TGTGCCAGCACCAATTTCGGGGGGGATACGCAGTATTTT
cdr3_aa: CASTNFGGDTQYF

cdr3_length: 15
v_call: TRBV6-5
clone_size: .
d_call: TRBD1
j_call: TRBJ2-5
cdr3_nt: TGTGCCAGCTACCGCGCCGGGACAGGGGAAGAGACCCAGTACTTC
cdr3_aa: CASYRAGTGEETQYF

cdr3_length: 12
v_call: TRBV28
clone_size: few
d_call: .
j_call: TRBJ2-5
cdr3_nt: TGTGCCGCCAGCACGTTTTTAGAGACCCAGTACTTC
cdr3_aa: CAASTFLETQYF

cdr3_length: 13
v_call: TRBV20-1
clone_size: .
d_call: .
j_call: TRBJ2-4
cdr3_nt: TGCAGTGCAGAGCCCTCGGCCAAAAACATTCAGTACTTC
cdr3_aa: CSAEPSAKNIQYF

cdr3_length: 14
v_call: TRBV20-1
clone_size: .
d_call: .
j_call: TRBJ2-5
cdr3_nt: TGCAGTTTGGCAGACTCAAAAGGGGGAGAGACCCAGTACTTC
cdr3_aa: CSLADSKGGETQYF

cdr3_length: 15
v_call: TRBV12-3/TRBV12-4
clone_size: .
d_call: .
j_call: TRBJ2-5
cdr3_nt: TGTGCCAGCAGTTTGGGCGGGGCCGTCGAAAAGACCCAGTACTTC
cdr3_aa: CASSLGGAVEKTQYF

cdr3_length: 16
v_call: TRBV6-6
clone_size: .
d_call: TRBD1
j_call: TRBJ2-3
cdr3_nt: TGTGCCAGCAGAACTACAGGGGGCTCCTACACAGATACGCAGTATTTT
cdr3_aa: CASRTTGGSYTDTQYF

cdr3_length: 15
v_call: TRBV5-1
clone_size: .
d_call: TRBD2
j_call: TRBJ2-1
cdr3_nt: TGCGCCAGTACTGGGGGAGCGGGGGGGCGAGACGAGCAGTTCTTC
cdr3_aa: CASTGGAGGRDEQFF

cdr3_length: 16
v_call: TRBV6-5
clone_size: .
d_call: TRBD1
j_call: TRBJ2-7
cdr3_nt: TGTGCCAGCAGTTACGCCGGGACAGGGGGAACCTACGAGCAGTACTTC
cdr3_aa: CASSYAGTGGTYEQYF

cdr3_length: 17
v_call: TRBV4-3
clone_size: many
d_call: TRBD2
j_call: TRBJ2-5
cdr3_nt: TGCGCCAGCAGCCAAGTGGGTAGCGGGAGAACCCAAGAGACCCAGTACTTC
cdr3_aa: CASSQVGSGRTQETQYF

cdr3_length: 13
v_call: TRBV9
clone_size: .
d_call: .
j_call: TRBJ2-5
cdr3_nt: TGTGCCAGTGGTTCCGGGACTTTAGAGACCCAGTACTTC
cdr3_aa: CASGSGTLETQYF

cdr3_length: 12
v_call: TRBV20-1
clone_size: .
d_call: TRBD2
j_call: TRBJ2-5
cdr3_nt: TGCAGTGCTAGAGAACCCCTAGCGGGGCAGTACTTC
cdr3_aa: CSAREPLAGQYF

cdr3_length: 16
v_call: TRBV28
clone_size: .
d_call: .
j_call: TRBJ2-4
cdr3_nt: TGTGCCAGCATCTCCGCGGTGGGGGACCAAAAAAACATTCAGTACTTC
cdr3_aa: CASISAVGDQKNIQYF

cdr3_length: 15
v_call: TRBV6-1
clone_size: .
d_call: .
j_call: TRBJ1-4
cdr3_nt: TGTGCCAGCAGTGATTATGACACCGTTAATGAAAAACTGTTTTTT
cdr3_aa: CASSDYDTVNEKLFF

cdr3_length: 17
v_call: TRBV20-1
clone_size: .
d_call: .
j_call: TRBJ2-2
cdr3_nt: TGCAGTGCTAGAGATTCCCCTCGGGGCAGGCTCATGTTGGAGCTGTTTTTT
cdr3_aa: CSARDSPRGRLMLELFF

cdr3_length: 15
v_call: TRBV9
clone_size: .
d_call: TRBD1
j_call: TRBJ2-7
cdr3_nt: TGTGCCAGCAGCGTAGGGGACAGGGGAACCTACGAGCAGTACTTC
cdr3_aa: CASSVGDRGTYEQYF

cdr3_length: 13
v_call: TRBV2
clone_size: .
d_call: .
j_call: TRBJ2-3
cdr3_nt: TGTGCCAGCAGCACGGACGGTGGGGATACGCAGTATTTT
cdr3_aa: CASSTDGGDTQYF

cdr3_length: 15
v_call: TRBV4-2
clone_size: .
d_call: TRBD1
j_call: TRBJ1-4
cdr3_nt: TGTGCCAGCAGCCAATTGACAGGGGCAGATGAAAAACTGTTTTTT
cdr3_aa: CASSQLTGADEKLFF

cdr3_length: 13
v_call: TRBV30
clone_size: .
d_call: .
j_call: TRBJ1-5
cdr3_nt: TGTGCCTGGGCGGGGGGGACCTATCAGCCCCAGCATTTT
cdr3_aa: CAWAGGTYQPQHF

cdr3_length: 14
v_call: TRBV6-7
clone_size: .
d_call: .
j_call: TRBJ1-4
cdr3_nt: TGTGCCAGCAGTTACCCTCGGGTGGAGGAAAAACTGTTTTTT
cdr3_aa: CASSYPRVEEKLFF

cdr3_length: 13
v_call: TRBV9
clone_size: .
d_call: .
j_call: TRBJ2-5
cdr3_nt: TGTGCCAGCAGCGTCGCCAGCGCCGAGACCCAGTACTTC
cdr3_aa: CASSVASAETQYF

cdr3_length: 16
v_call: TRBV18
clone_size: .
d_call: .
j_call: TRBJ2-7
cdr3_nt: TGTGCCAGCTCACCTCCCGGCGGGGTGAACTCCTACGAGCAGTACTTC
cdr3_aa: CASSPPGGVNSYEQYF

cdr3_length: 13
v_call: TRBV12-3/TRBV12-4
clone_size: many
d_call: .
j_call: TRBJ2-1
cdr3_nt: TGTGCCAGCAGTTGGGAGTCCTACAATGAGCAGTTCTTC
cdr3_aa: CASSWESYNEQFF

cdr3_length: 14
v_call: TRBV5-1
clone_size: once
d_call: .
j_call: TRBJ2-3
cdr3_nt: TGCGCCAGCAGCTTGAGAGGGAGGATGGATACGCAGTATTTT
cdr3_aa: CASSLRGRMDTQYF

cdr3_length: 14
v_call: TRBV13
clone_size: few
d_call: TRBD1
j_call: TRBJ1-4
cdr3_nt: TGTGCCAGCAGCTTGCGAGGGACAGGTGAAAAACTGTTTTTT
cdr3_aa: CASSLRGTGEKLFF

cdr3_length: 14
v_call: TRBV12-3/TRBV12-4
clone_size: .
d_call: .
j_call: TRBJ2-3
cdr3_nt: TGTGCCAGCAGTTTCCTGCTAGGGGCAGATACGCAGTATTTT
cdr3_aa: CASSFLLGADTQYF

cdr3_length: 15
v_call: TRBV5-1
clone_size: .
d_call: .
j_call: TRBJ2-3
cdr3_nt: TGCGCCAGCAGCTTTGTAGGGAGATCCACAGATACGCAGTATTTT
cdr3_aa: CASSFVGRSTDTQYF

cdr3_length: 15
v_call: TRBV6-2/TRBV6-3
clone_size: .
d_call: .
j_call: TRBJ2-3
cdr3_nt: TGTGCCAGCAGTGACCGGCGGCCTAGCACAGATACGCAGTATTTT
cdr3_aa: CASSDRRPSTDTQYF

cdr3_length: 12
v_call: TRBV20-1
clone_size: few
d_call: TRBD1
j_call: TRBJ2-1
cdr3_nt: TGCAGTGCCGTGGGACAGTACGGTGAGCAGTTCTTC
cdr3_aa: CSAVGQYGEQFF

cdr3_length: 14
v_call: TRBV20-1
clone_size: .
d_call: TRBD1
j_call: TRBJ2-1
cdr3_nt: TGCAGTGCTACGACAGGGGAGTTAGGAGAGACCCAGTTCTTC
cdr3_aa: CSATTGELGETQFF

cdr3_length: 15
v_call: TRBV3-1
clone_size: .
d_call: .
j_call: TRBJ1-1
cdr3_nt: TGTGCCAGCAGCCAAGATAAGTCAGCGCATCACCCAGCTTTCTTT
cdr3_aa: CASSQDKSAHHPAFF

cdr3_length: 15
v_call: TRBV7-3
clone_size: .
d_call: TRBD1
j_call: TRBJ1-6
cdr3_nt: TGTGCCAGCAGCTTAGGGACAGACTTTAATTCACCCCTCCACTTT
cdr3_aa: CASSLGTDFNSPLHF